These T cell receptor beta chains were read from a single sample in a study of control samples from healthy donors and cancer patients. Sequencing was performed with immunoSEQ multiplex PCR; in TCRdb, only in-frame clones are kept and a portion is missing. This sample carries around 170,000 clones, just over 90% of them seen once, and the ten largest clones take just over 1.4%. The sequenced sample consisted of blood. The receptors stem from a man between 25 and 39 years old in good health. Both conserved end residues are part of each CDR3. D genes are given only for firm matches. Only some rows state a clone size, as once, few, many or a class for expanded clones.

size: NA
J: TRBJ1-3
D: NA
V: TRBV7-2
CDR3: CASSPTGSGNTIYF
DNA: TGTGCCAGCAGCCCTACAGGCTCTGGAAACACCATATATTTT

size: NA
J: TRBJ2-3
D: TRBD1
V: TRBV29-1
CDR3: CSVGQAYSTDTQYF
DNA: TGCAGCGTCGGACAGGCCTATAGCACAGATACGCAGTATTTT

size: NA
J: TRBJ2-2
D: NA
V: TRBV6-2/TRBV6-3
CDR3: CASSRPGTIGGELFF
DNA: TGTGCCAGCAGCAGGCCGGGAACGATTGGCGGGGAGCTGTTTTTT

size: once
J: TRBJ2-1
D: TRBD1
V: TRBV9
CDR3: CASSEQGASYNEQFF
DNA: TGTGCCAGCAGCGAACAGGGGGCCTCCTACAATGAGCAGTTCTTC

size: NA
J: TRBJ2-1
D: NA
V: TRBV6-5
CDR3: CASSNRGVHNEQFF
DNA: TGTGCCAGCAGTAACCGCGGGGTGCACAATGAGCAGTTCTTC

size: NA
J: TRBJ2-7
D: TRBD1
V: TRBV10-2
CDR3: CASRAGQGAGEQYF
DNA: TGCGCCAGCAGGGCGGGACAGGGGGCGGGGGAGCAGTACTTC

size: NA
J: TRBJ2-2
D: TRBD1
V: TRBV10-1
CDR3: CASSEGTVTGELFF
DNA: TGCGCCAGCAGTGAGGGGACAGTAACCGGGGAGCTGTTTTTT

size: NA
J: TRBJ1-2
D: NA
V: TRBV27
CDR3: CASRPGIDYGYTF
DNA: TGTGCCAGCAGACCAGGGATTGATTATGGCTACACCTTC

size: NA
J: TRBJ2-1
D: NA
V: TRBV28
CDR3: CASSFRGSSYNEQFF
DNA: TGTGCCAGCAGTTTCCGCGGTAGCTCCTACAATGAGCAGTTCTTC

size: NA
J: TRBJ1-2
D: TRBD1
V: TRBV9
CDR3: CASSGSFDRDRAKVYGYTF
DNA: TGTGCCAGCAGCGGATCCTTTGACCGGGACAGGGCAAAGGTCTATGGCTACACCTTC

size: NA
J: TRBJ2-1
D: TRBD2
V: TRBV5-4
CDR3: CASSGSGSNEQFF
DNA: TGTGCCAGCAGCGGGAGCGGGAGCAATGAGCAGTTCTTC

size: NA
J: TRBJ2-2
D: NA
V: TRBV27
CDR3: CASRDPNTGELFF
DNA: TGTGCCAGCAGGGATCCGAACACCGGGGAGCTGTTTTTT

size: NA
J: TRBJ1-2
D: TRBD1
V: TRBV5-1
CDR3: CASSLTGGEDFGGYTF
DNA: TGCGCCAGCAGCTTGACAGGGGGCGAAGACTTCGGCGGCTACACCTTC

size: once
J: TRBJ1-1
D: NA
V: TRBV7-9
CDR3: CASIQAPGLPPTFF
DNA: TGTGCCAGCATCCAAGCACCGGGGCTACCACCGACTTTCTTT

size: NA
J: TRBJ2-2
D: NA
V: TRBV15
CDR3: CATSRGRGTTGELFF
DNA: TGTGCCACCAGCAGGGGGCGGGGCACCACCGGGGAGCTGTTTTTT

size: NA
J: TRBJ1-2
D: NA
V: TRBV19
CDR3: CASSIGFWGPSNYGYTF
DNA: TGTGCCAGTAGTATAGGTTTTTGGGGCCCTAGTAACTATGGCTACACCTTC

size: NA
J: TRBJ2-2
D: NA
V: TRBV7-3
CDR3: CASSLSGFNTGELFF
DNA: TGTGCCAGCAGCTTAAGTGGGTTCAACACCGGGGAGCTGTTTTTT

size: NA
J: TRBJ2-1
D: NA
V: TRBV5-5
CDR3: CASSLMGVEQFF
DNA: TGTGCCAGCAGCCTCATGGGGGTGGAGCAGTTCTTC

size: NA
J: TRBJ1-6
D: NA
V: TRBV7-8
CDR3: CASRGGLPVNSPLHF
DNA: TGTGCCAGTAGGGGGGGGCTTCCCGTTAATTCACCCCTCCACTTT

size: NA
J: TRBJ2-2
D: TRBD2
V: TRBV9
CDR3: CASRPRAGGGTGELFF
DNA: TGTGCCAGCAGACCCCGAGCGGGAGGAGGAACCGGGGAGCTGTTTTTT

size: NA
J: TRBJ1-5
D: TRBD1
V: TRBV6-4
CDR3: CASQIGQDLYNPSNQPQHF
DNA: TGTGCCAGCCAAATTGGACAGGACCTCTACAATCCCAGCAATCAGCCCCAGCATTTT

size: NA
J: TRBJ2-7
D: NA
V: TRBV6-5
CDR3: CASRKGSVYEQYF
DNA: TGTGCCAGCAGGAAGGGGTCGGTCTACGAGCAGTACTTC

size: NA
J: TRBJ1-1
D: NA
V: TRBV19
CDR3: CASSIRVGSTEAFF
DNA: TGTGCCAGTAGTATCCGAGTTGGATCCACTGAAGCTTTCTTT

size: NA
J: TRBJ1-3
D: NA
V: TRBV7-9
CDR3: CASSFEGNTIYF
DNA: TGTGCCAGCAGCTTCGAGGGAAACACCATATATTTT

size: NA
J: TRBJ1-3
D: NA
V: TRBV29-1
CDR3: CSVSPGLQSGNTIYF
DNA: TGCAGCGTCTCCCCGGGACTCCAGTCTGGAAACACCATATATTTT

size: NA
J: TRBJ1-3
D: NA
V: TRBV18
CDR3: CASSAGFSGNTIYF
DNA: TGTGCCAGCTCAGCCGGGTTCTCTGGAAACACCATATATTTT

size: NA
J: TRBJ2-1
D: NA
V: TRBV24-1
CDR3: CATSAPGSPNEQFF
DNA: TGTGCCACCAGTGCCCCCGGGAGCCCCAATGAGCAGTTCTTC

size: NA
J: TRBJ2-2
D: TRBD1
V: TRBV19
CDR3: CASRQGAIGELFF
DNA: TGTGCCAGTCGACAGGGGGCAATCGGGGAGCTGTTTTTT

size: NA
J: TRBJ2-3
D: NA
V: TRBV27
CDR3: CASSLDGGSTDTQYF
DNA: TGTGCCAGCAGTTTAGACGGGGGAAGCACAGATACGCAGTATTTT

size: NA
J: TRBJ1-6
D: TRBD1
V: TRBV19
CDR3: CASSPLRTGWNNSPLHF
DNA: TGTGCCAGTAGTCCCCTTCGGACAGGGTGGAATAATTCACCCCTCCACTTT

size: NA
J: TRBJ1-6
D: TRBD1
V: TRBV15
CDR3: CATSRRFGTGSSSYNSPLHF
DNA: TGTGCCACCAGCAGGAGATTTGGGACAGGGTCCAGCTCCTATAATTCACCCCTCCACTTT

size: NA
J: TRBJ1-4
D: TRBD1
V: TRBV13
CDR3: CASSQDRANEKLFF
DNA: TGTGCCAGCAGCCAGGACAGGGCTAATGAAAAACTGTTTTTT

size: NA
J: TRBJ2-7
D: NA
V: TRBV3-1/TRBV3-2
CDR3: CASSQDTRYGGWREQYF
DNA: TGTGCCAGCAGCCAAGATACTCGTTACGGCGGGTGGCGCGAGCAGTACTTC

size: NA
J: TRBJ1-1
D: NA
V: TRBV7-9
CDR3: CASRGLNTEAFF
DNA: TGTGCCAGCAGGGGGCTCAACACTGAAGCTTTCTTT

size: NA
J: TRBJ1-4
D: TRBD1
V: TRBV18
CDR3: CASSSTGLLTNEKLFF
DNA: TGTGCCAGCTCATCGACAGGGCTGTTGACTAATGAAAAACTGTTTTTT

size: NA
J: TRBJ2-1
D: TRBD2
V: TRBV9
CDR3: CASSAGGPLNEQFF
DNA: TGTGCCAGCAGCGCGGGGGGGCCGTTGAATGAGCAGTTCTTC

size: NA
J: TRBJ1-6
D: TRBD1
V: TRBV7-2
CDR3: CASSPWGTVNSPLHF
DNA: TGTGCCAGCAGCCCATGGGGGACAGTTAATTCACCCCTCCACTTT

size: once
J: TRBJ2-7
D: NA
V: TRBV3-1/TRBV3-2
CDR3: CASSPGGNSYEQYF
DNA: TGTGCCAGCAGCCCAGGGGGGAACTCCTACGAGCAGTACTTC

size: NA
J: TRBJ1-1
D: TRBD1
V: TRBV5-4
CDR3: CASSLTQGGTEAFF
DNA: TGTGCCAGCAGCTTGACCCAGGGGGGGACTGAAGCTTTCTTT

size: NA
J: TRBJ2-5
D: NA
V: TRBV4-2
CDR3: CASSQVDSPRAQYF
DNA: TGTGCCAGCAGCCAAGTGGACAGCCCCAGGGCCCAGTACTTC

size: NA
J: TRBJ2-7
D: NA
V: TRBV9
CDR3: CASSVDSQGVYEQYF
DNA: TGTGCCAGCAGCGTAGATTCCCAGGGTGTATACGAGCAGTACTTC

size: NA
J: TRBJ1-1
D: TRBD1
V: TRBV19
CDR3: CASSSGQEGGAFF
DNA: TGTGCCAGTAGCTCGGGACAGGAGGGGGGAGCTTTCTTT

size: NA
J: TRBJ1-1
D: TRBD1
V: TRBV5-6
CDR3: CASSLTGGTEAFF
DNA: TGTGCCAGCAGCTTGACAGGGGGGACTGAAGCTTTCTTT

size: NA
J: TRBJ2-1
D: TRBD2
V: TRBV7-3
CDR3: CASSPMAREFSGSEQFF
DNA: TGTGCCAGCAGCCCAATGGCGCGGGAGTTCAGTGGCAGTGAGCAGTTCTTC

size: NA
J: TRBJ1-4
D: TRBD1
V: TRBV5-6
CDR3: CASSVGTGRRNEKLFF
DNA: TGTGCCAGCAGCGTGGGGACAGGGAGACGTAATGAAAAACTGTTTTTT